This record looks at one T cell receptor (beta chain) sequence and its context. Antigen unknown. TEMRA cells were FACS-enriched, while CD8+ and CD4+ T cells were negatively isolated. This record comes from a study of CD8 T cells in Susac syndrome. Study as a whole: Patients with Susac syndrome were, at the time of blood collection, therapy-naive, maintained on corticosteroids, or maintained on intravenous immunoglobulin alone.

CDR1 and CDR2 from the germline V gene are SEHNR and FQNEAQ (reference sequence). The CDR3 runs to 15 residues. The junction had 11 bases not matched to a gene; V was cut back by 8 bases and J by 5 bases. Study-wide results and caveats: The CD4+ T cell repertoires, which came from Susac syndrome patients, showed no sign of clonal expansion.

The RNA, 0.5 to 1 ug, was put through reverse transcription using random hexamers. Via MiXCR, TCRdb re-called the immunoSEQ multiplex PCR reads, giving one row per CDR3 protein. Of about 150,000 distinct CDR3 sequences in the sample, 95% are singletons; the top ten hold approximately 0.17%. The sample comprised CD4+ T cells from PBMCs. The chain joins TRBV7-9 to TRBJ1-2; 10 bases match TRBD1. The origin of this receptor is a human donor with Susac syndrome. CDR3 in amino acids: CASVSPTGGKYGYTF. In nucleotides, the CDR3 is TGTGCCAGCGTATCCCCGACAGGGGGCAAATATGGCTACACCTTC.